Below, 32 T cell receptor beta chains from the same sample are listed, as sequenced in a study of T cell repertoires in cytomegalovirus infection. TCRdb passed the reads through MiXCR, listing each CDR3 protein once. The table records more than 250,000 distinct CDR3 sequences, about 13% of them present only once. The specimen sequenced was PBMCs. These receptors came from a human donor in good health (CMV status not recorded). Some clones in this sample may be carry-over from other donors' samples.

The chain carries TRBV6-4 and TRBJ2-1; D is possibly TRBD1 or TRBD2 (5 bases each). Germline lookup yields CDR1 MRHNA and CDR2 SNTAGT. Trimming stripped 0 bases from V and 6 bases from J, with 21 bases between. The CDR3 is made up of 18 amino acids. The CDR3 region is CASSDSAPGAGGRNEQFF. The CDR3 nucleotides are TGTGCCAGCAGTGACTCGGCCCCCGGGGCAGGTGGGCGCAATGAGCAGTTCTTC.

This clonotype was observed a handful of times. Here the CDR3 reads CASTAQAPGTGESSYEQYF. The CDR3, as DNA: TGTGCCAGCACCGCCCAAGCCCCCGGGACAGGGGAGAGCTCCTACGAGCAGTACTTC. V and J are TRBV6-6 and TRBJ2-7; 10 nucleotides match TRBD1. J was trimmed by 0 bases and V by 7 bases; bases with no gene match: 18. This CDR3 contains 19 residues. CDR1 is MNHNY, CDR2 SVGAGI, per germline (reference sequence).

This clonotype was found a few times. The chain uses TRBV20-1 and TRBJ1-2, with TRBD1 matching 9 bases. Unmatched junction bases numbered 8, after V lost 5 bases and J lost 4 bases. This CDR3 has 14 residues. In germline, CDR1 is DFQATT, CDR2 SNEGSKA (reference sequence). CDR3: CSAGAGTGIYGYTF. CDR3 coding DNA: TGCAGTGCTGGGGCCGGGACAGGGATCTATGGCTACACCTTC.

In regard to this clonotype: One end of the junction is discordant with germline, which a read error may explain. This chain uses TRBV19 with TRBJ2-5; the D gene is possibly TRBD2 (6 bases). Per germline, CDR1 LNHDA and CDR2 SQIVND (reference sequence). The CDR3 length is 14 residues. For the CDR3, the DNA is TGTGCCAGTAGTGAGGACGGGAGAAAGGAGACCCTGTACTTC. It codes for CASSEDGRKETLYF.

The table lists this clonotype with many counts. This chain uses TRBV12-3 or TRBV12-4 with TRBJ1-2; TRBD1 agrees at 8 bases. V shed 5 bases, J shed 0 bases, and the junction held 11 bases outside the gene matches. The CDR3 sequence is 17 residues long. In nucleotides, the CDR3 is TGTGCCAGCAGTATACGACAGGGGCGAGACTCTAACTATGGCTACACCTTC. Translating gives CASSIRQGRDSNYGYTF.

This chain connects TRBV7-6 to TRBJ2-1; a possible D gene is TRBD2 (6 bases). In germline, CDR1 is SGHVS, CDR2 FNYEAQ. This CDR3 spans 14 amino acids. With 2 bases removed from V and 8 bases from J, the gap between germline ends came to 13 bases. The CDR3 nucleotides are TGTGCCAGCAGCTTATCGGGAGCGGGTGATGAGCAGTTCTTC. Amino acids: CASSLSGAGDEQFF.

A few counts support this clonotype. This sequence joins TRBV27 and TRBJ2-1, with D tentatively TRBD1 (5 bases). CDR1 MNHEY and CDR2 SMNVEV come from the germline V gene (reference sequence). The CDR3 spans 15 residues. Trimming stripped 5 bases from V and 6 bases from J, with 17 bases between. The CDR3 spells CASSHAGHQGNEQFF. Here the CDR3 DNA reads TGTGCCAGCAGTCACGCCGGACACCAGGGCAATGAGCAGTTCTTC.

This clonotype was counted ten times or more. The gene calls are TRBV12-3 or TRBV12-4 and TRBJ1-4; D is unclear. V lost 5 bases and J lost 11, with 9 bases in between. The length of the CDR3 is 11 residues. In DNA, the CDR3 is TGTGCCAGCAGTCCCAACGGGAAACTGTTTTTT. As protein: CASSPNGKLFF.

In its sample, this clonotype was seen many times. The rearrangement links TRBV7-2 to TRBJ2-4; D ambiguous. The CDR3 length is 19 residues. V was cut by 2 bases and J by 1 base, with 21 bases left in between. Germline CDR1 is SGHTA and CDR2 is FQGNSA. CDR3 nucleotides: TGTGCCAGCAGCTTACAGTTTCGGGTGTCGAGCTTCGCCAAAAACATTCAGTACTTC. Encoded protein: CASSLQFRVSSFAKNIQYF.

V gene TRBV20-1 combines with J gene TRBJ1-1; 8 nucleotides match TRBD1. The CDR3 runs 14 residues. CDR1 is DFQATT, CDR2 SNEGSKA, per germline (reference sequence). V shed 3 bases, J shed 3 bases, and the junction held 6 bases outside the gene matches. CDR3 in DNA: TGCAGTGCTAGGAGGACAGGGTGGGACACTGAAGCTTTCTTT. This translates into CSARRTGWDTEAFF.

The chain carries TRBV27 and TRBJ1-5; D ambiguous. The V end lost 6 bases, the J end lost 9 bases, and 18 bases lay between the germline ends. Germline V gene lookup returns CDR1 MNHEY and CDR2 SMNVEV (reference sequence). The CDR3 loop spans 14 amino acids. CDR3 region: CASSRGLDPSPQHF. The CDR3 DNA is TGTGCCAGCAGCAGAGGGTTAGACCCGTCGCCCCAGCATTTT.

The sample holds many counts of this clonotype. The chain recombines TRBV20-1 with TRBJ2-4; 11 bases are shared with TRBD1. CDR1 and CDR2 from the germline V gene are DFQATT and SNEGSKA (reference sequence). There are 13 residues in the CDR3. The ends lost 7 bases at V and 10 bases at J; junction bases unmatched: 9. The CDR3 is CSGEGQGVRIQYF. CDR3 in DNA: TGCAGTGGCGAGGGACAGGGGGTTCGGATTCAGTACTTC.

There are many counts of this clonotype. This chain links TRBV15 with TRBJ1-1; D gene ambiguous. Germline CDR1 is LNHNV and CDR2 is YYDKDF (reference sequence). The CDR3 consists of 15 residues. Trimming shortened V by 0 bases and J by 1 base, and 9 bases separated the two germline ends. CDR3 nucleotides: TGTGCCACCAGCAGAGAGGGCCTGGGGAACACTGAAGCTTTCTTT. It translates to CATSREGLGNTEAFF.

A few counts support this clonotype. The V and J genes are TRBV20-1 and TRBJ1-5, with D tentatively TRBD1 (5 bases). CDR3 length equals 16 residues. The germline V gene has CDR1 DFQATT and CDR2 SNEGSKA (reference sequence). Trimming removed 1 base from V and 5 bases from J, with 18 bases in between. The CDR3 nucleotides read TGCAGTGCTAGAGCATCTGGCCAGGGTAGAGATCAGCCCCAGCATTTT. This translates into CSARASGQGRDQPQHF.

This clonotype showed up just a few times. The V call is TRBV29-1, the J call TRBJ2-7; the match to TRBD1 covers 8 bases. The J segment lost 2 bases and the V segment lost 4 bases, leaving 7 bases of the junction unmatched. Per germline, CDR1 SQVTM and CDR2 ANQGSEA. This CDR3 comprises 14 residues. The CDR3 protein is CSVAARQGTYEQYF. The CDR3 coding sequence is TGCAGCGTTGCCGCTAGACAGGGGACCTACGAGCAGTACTTC.

J is TRBJ2-1 and V is TRBV5-1, with unresolved D. The CDR3 covers 13 residues. Per germline, CDR1 SGHRS and CDR2 YFSETQ. V lost 4 bases and J lost 10, with 15 bases in between. CDR3 residues: CASSVPYQGEQFF. DNA of the CDR3: TGCGCCAGCAGCGTGCCGTACCAAGGGGAGCAGTTCTTC.

This clonotype was detected a few times. V is TRBV7-9 and J is TRBJ2-5, with no clear D. Germline CDR1 is SEHNR and CDR2 is FQNEAQ (reference sequence). The V end lost 5 bases, the J end lost 5 bases, and 6 bases lay between the germline ends. The CDR3 runs 11 residues. CDR3 nucleotides: TGTGCCAGCAGCAGCTGGGAGACCCAGTACTTC. Its translation is CASSSWETQYF.

This clonotype was seen more than once but under ten times. The gene calls are TRBV20-1 and TRBJ2-1, with D possibly being TRBD2 (5 bases). Per germline, CDR1 DFQATT and CDR2 SNEGSKA (reference sequence). This CDR3 spans 14 amino acids. V lost 5 bases and J lost 0, with 11 bases in between. The CDR3 protein is CSALAHSSYNEQFF. CDR3 sequence (DNA): TGCAGTGCTTTAGCGCATAGCTCCTACAATGAGCAGTTCTTC.

This clonotype was observed a few times. The rearrangement joins TRBV4-1 to TRBJ1-5; TRBD1 aligns across 9 bases. The V gene's germline CDR1 is MGHRA and CDR2 YSYEKL. J gave up 6 bases and V 0 bases, and 9 bases lay outside the gene matches. There are 17 residues in the CDR3. As DNA, the CDR3 is TGCGCCAGCAGCCAAGACTCTCGCGGGACAGGGATTCAGCCCCAGCATTTT. Protein product: CASSQDSRGTGIQPQHF.

This clonotype has a count of ten or more. The chain has TRBV7-3 and TRBJ2-5, with D tentatively TRBD1 (6 bases). Germline loops: CDR1 SGHTA, CDR2 FQGTGA. The germline V and J ends were trimmed by 1 base and 3 bases, with 21 bases remaining between them. The CDR3 totals 18 residues. Here the CDR3 DNA reads TGTGCCAGCAGCTTAATTGACCGGGACGGACAGCCCAAAGAGACCCAGTACTTC. This codes for CASSLIDRDGQPKETQYF.

The rearrangement uses TRBV6-4 and TRBJ2-2; 11 bases align to TRBD2. The ends lost 6 bases at V and 6 bases at J; junction bases unmatched: 6. The CDR3 totals 15 residues. Germline CDR1 reads MRHNA; CDR2 reads SNTAGT. The CDR3 region has the DNA TGTGCCAGCAGCCCACTAGCGGGAGCTGCCGGGGAGCTGTTTTTT. It translates to CASSPLAGAAGELFF.

The chain recombines TRBV2 with TRBJ1-6, with 9 bases identical to TRBD1. The germline V gene has CDR1 SNHLY and CDR2 FYNNEI. V shed 7 bases, J shed 7 bases, and the junction held 5 bases outside the gene matches. The CDR3 length is 14 residues. The CDR3, as DNA: TGTGCCAGCACGACAGGGGGTTACAATTCACCCCTCCACTTT. Amino acid sequence: CASTTGGYNSPLHF.

This clonotype was counted many times. The V call is TRBV7-2, the J call TRBJ2-7; D call uncertain. The V end lost 0 bases, the J end lost 2 bases, and 8 bases lay between the germline ends. Germline V gene data show CDR1 as SGHTA and CDR2 as FQGNSA. This CDR3 is 14 amino acids long. In DNA, the CDR3 is TGTGCCAGCAGCTTAGCATTGGGTGCCTACGAGCAGTACTTC. Its translation is CASSLALGAYEQYF.

This clonotype was counted only a few times. This rearrangement joins TRBV20-1 to TRBJ2-1, with 9 bases matching TRBD2. Trimming at V came to 5 bases and at J to 12 bases, leaving 8 bases not matched to a gene. Germline CDR1 is DFQATT and CDR2 is SNEGSKA (reference sequence). The CDR3 totals 12 residues. CDR3 coding DNA: TGCAGTGCTCGACTACCGACTAGCGGGCAGTTCTTC. Amino acids: CSARLPTSGQFF.

This clonotype was counted ten times or more. This chain uses TRBV7-2 with TRBJ2-7; tentative D call: TRBD1 (6 bases). Germline CDR1 SGHTA, CDR2 FQGNSA. V was clipped by 2 bases and J by 1 base, with 9 bases between them. The CDR3 consists of 14 residues. The chain's CDR3 is CASSLTTGSYEQYF. The CDR3 bases are TGTGCCAGCAGCTTAACTACAGGGTCCTACGAGCAGTACTTC.

This clonotype was picked up many times. The chain combines TRBV7-8 with TRBJ2-1; 14 bases match TRBD2. V lost 5 bases and J lost 7; bases outside the gene matches: 7. The CDR3 is 16 amino acids. The germline gives CDR1 SGHVS, CDR2 FQNEAQ. CDR3 sequence (DNA): TGTGCCAGCAGCCCCGGGACTAGCGGGGGTCATAATGAGCAGTTCTTC. Its translation is CASSPGTSGGHNEQFF.

As regards this clonotype: Compared with germline, one end of the junction differs, possibly owing to a read error. V usage is TRBV28 and J usage is TRBJ2-1; D possibly matches TRBD1 or TRBD2 (5 bases each). Germline V gives CDR1 MDHEN, CDR2 SYDVKM. There are 12 residues in the CDR3. The DNA of the CDR3 is TGTGCCAGCAGTGAGGGGTACAATAAGCAGTTCTTC. It specifies CASSEGYNKQFF.

V gene TRBV11-2 combines with J gene TRBJ1-2; TRBD1 matches at 8 bases. There are 14 residues in the CDR3. V gave up 5 bases and J gave up 2 bases; unmatched junction bases: 4. Germline CDR1 and CDR2: SGHAT and FQNNGV. CDR3 bases: TGTGCCAGCAGCGCAGGGGGCGTAAACTATGGCTACACCTTC. The encoded protein is CASSAGGVNYGYTF.

This clonotype appeared many times. This rearrangement joins TRBV9 to TRBJ2-1, with 7 nucleotides matching TRBD2. V was clipped by 3 bases and J by 5 bases; unmatched bases: 8. This CDR3 region has 15 residues. Germline V CDR1 and CDR2: SGDLS, YYNGEE. The CDR3 DNA reads TGTGCCAGCAGCGAGCGGGATACGGGAAACAATGAGCAGTTCTTC. This sequence encodes CASSERDTGNNEQFF.

The chain has TRBV29-1 and TRBJ2-7; no clear D gene. Germline V gene data show CDR1 as SQVTM and CDR2 as ANQGSEA. The CDR3 contains 12 residues. V lost 0 bases and J 3 bases, leaving 6 bases between the germline ends. CDR3 nucleotide sequence: TGCAGCGTTGAAGATCGCAGCTACGAGCAGTACTTC. Encoded protein: CSVEDRSYEQYF.

This clonotype was observed many times. V and J are TRBV7-2 and TRBJ2-1; D remains ambiguous. The length of the CDR3 is 14 residues. In germline, CDR1 is SGHTA, CDR2 FQGNSA. The V end was cut by 3 bases, the J end by 0 bases, with 6 bases between. CDR3 residues: CASSFRASYNEQFF. CDR3 coding DNA: TGTGCCAGCAGCTTCCGGGCCTCCTACAATGAGCAGTTCTTC.

This chain links TRBV12-3 or TRBV12-4 with TRBJ2-7, with D maybe TRBD1 (6 bases). The ends were cut back, 8 bases at V and 3 bases at J, with 8 bases in the middle. This CDR3 region has 11 residues. CDR3 in DNA: TGTGCCAGCGGGGGCAGCTACGAGCAGTACTTC. Amino acids: CASGGSYEQYF.